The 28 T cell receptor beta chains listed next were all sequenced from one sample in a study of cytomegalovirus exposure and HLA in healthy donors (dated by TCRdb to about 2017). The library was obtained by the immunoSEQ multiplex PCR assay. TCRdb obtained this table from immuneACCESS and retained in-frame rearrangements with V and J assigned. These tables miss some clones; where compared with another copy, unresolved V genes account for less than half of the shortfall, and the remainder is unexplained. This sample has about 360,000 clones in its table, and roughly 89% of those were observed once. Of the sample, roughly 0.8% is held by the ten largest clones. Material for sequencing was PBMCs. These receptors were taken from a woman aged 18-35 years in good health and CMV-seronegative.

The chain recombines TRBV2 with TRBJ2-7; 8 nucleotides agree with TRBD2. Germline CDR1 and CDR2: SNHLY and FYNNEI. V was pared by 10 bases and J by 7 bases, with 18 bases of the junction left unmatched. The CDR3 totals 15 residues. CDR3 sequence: CANGGEPGSREEQYF. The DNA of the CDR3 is TGTGCCAACGGGGGGGAACCGGGTAGCAGGGAGGAGCAGTACTTC.

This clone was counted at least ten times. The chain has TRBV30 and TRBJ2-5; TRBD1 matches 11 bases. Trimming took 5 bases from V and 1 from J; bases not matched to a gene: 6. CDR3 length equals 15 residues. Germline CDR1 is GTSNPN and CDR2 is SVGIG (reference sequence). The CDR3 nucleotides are TGTGCCTGGGCTATCGGGACAGGGGGCCAAGAGACCCAGTACTTC. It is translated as CAWAIGTGGQETQYF.

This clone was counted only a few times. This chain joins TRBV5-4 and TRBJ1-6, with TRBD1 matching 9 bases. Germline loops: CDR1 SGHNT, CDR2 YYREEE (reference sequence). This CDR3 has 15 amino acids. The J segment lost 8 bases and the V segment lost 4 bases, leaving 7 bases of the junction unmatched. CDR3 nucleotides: TGTGCCAGCAGCCCCAGGGGACAGGGATATTCACCCCTCCACTTT. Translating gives CASSPRGQGYSPLHF. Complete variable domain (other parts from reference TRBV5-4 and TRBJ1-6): ETGVTQSPTHLIKTRGQQVTLRCSSQSGHNTVSWYQQALGQGPQFIFQYYREEENGRGNFPPRFSGLQFPNYSSELNVNALELDDSALYLCASSPRGQGYSPLHFGNGTRLTVT.

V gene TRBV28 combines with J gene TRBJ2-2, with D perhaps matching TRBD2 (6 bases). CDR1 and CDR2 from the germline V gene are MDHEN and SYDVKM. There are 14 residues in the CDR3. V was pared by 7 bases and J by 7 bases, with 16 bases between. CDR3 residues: CASTLGGLSGELFF. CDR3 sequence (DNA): TGTGCCAGCACCTTGGGGGGTCTGAGCGGGGAGCTGTTTTTT.

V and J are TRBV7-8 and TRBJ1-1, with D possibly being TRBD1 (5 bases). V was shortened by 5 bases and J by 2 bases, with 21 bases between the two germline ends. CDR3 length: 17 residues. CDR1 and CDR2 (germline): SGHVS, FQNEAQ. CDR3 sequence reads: CASSPRAPAWRNTEAFF. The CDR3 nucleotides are TGTGCCAGCAGCCCCAGGGCGCCAGCTTGGCGAAACACTGAAGCTTTCTTT.

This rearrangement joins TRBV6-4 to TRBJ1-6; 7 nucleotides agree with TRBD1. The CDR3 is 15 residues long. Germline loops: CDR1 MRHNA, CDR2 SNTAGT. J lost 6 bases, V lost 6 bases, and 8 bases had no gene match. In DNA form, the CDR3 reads TGTGCCAGCAGAAATGACAGGGCTAGTAATTCACCCCTCCACTTT. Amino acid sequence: CASRNDRASNSPLHF.

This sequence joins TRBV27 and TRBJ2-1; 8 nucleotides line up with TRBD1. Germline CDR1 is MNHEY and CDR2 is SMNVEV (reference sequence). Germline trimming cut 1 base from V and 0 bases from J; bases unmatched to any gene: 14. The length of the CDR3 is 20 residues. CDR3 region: CASSLWGGQGTPSSYNEQFF. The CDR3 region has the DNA TGTGCCAGCAGTTTATGGGGCGGACAGGGAACCCCGAGCTCCTACAATGAGCAGTTCTTC.

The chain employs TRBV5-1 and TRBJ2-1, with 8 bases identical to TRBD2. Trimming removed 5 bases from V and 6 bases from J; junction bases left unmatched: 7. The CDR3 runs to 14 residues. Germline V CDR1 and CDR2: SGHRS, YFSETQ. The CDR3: CASSREGRSNEQFF. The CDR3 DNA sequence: TGCGCCAGCAGTCGGGAGGGCCGCTCCAATGAGCAGTTCTTC.

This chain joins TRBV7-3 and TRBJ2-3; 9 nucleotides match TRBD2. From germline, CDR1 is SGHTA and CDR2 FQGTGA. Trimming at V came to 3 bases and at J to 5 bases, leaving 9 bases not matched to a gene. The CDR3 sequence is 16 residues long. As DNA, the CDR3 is TGTGCCAGCAGCTTGGGACTACTAGCGGGTGAAGATACGCAGTATTTT. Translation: CASSLGLLAGEDTQYF.

CDR3 loop: CAWTRRGGGRLFF. The CDR3 DNA sequence: TGTGCCTGGACTCGGAGGGGAGGGGGTAGGCTTTTCTTT. This chain uses TRBV30 with TRBJ1-1, with D perhaps TRBD1 (6 bases). Trimming pared 4 bases from V and 13 bases from J, leaving 22 bases between. CDR1 is GTSNPN and CDR2 is SVGIG in the germline V gene (reference sequence). The CDR3 is made up of 13 amino acids.

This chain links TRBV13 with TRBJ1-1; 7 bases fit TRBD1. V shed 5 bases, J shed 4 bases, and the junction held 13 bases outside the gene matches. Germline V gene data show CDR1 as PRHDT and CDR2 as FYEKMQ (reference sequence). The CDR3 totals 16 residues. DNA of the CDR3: TGTGCCAGCAGCCCCCTGGGACAGAAGATTAGCACTGAAGCTTTCTTT. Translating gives CASSPLGQKISTEAFF.

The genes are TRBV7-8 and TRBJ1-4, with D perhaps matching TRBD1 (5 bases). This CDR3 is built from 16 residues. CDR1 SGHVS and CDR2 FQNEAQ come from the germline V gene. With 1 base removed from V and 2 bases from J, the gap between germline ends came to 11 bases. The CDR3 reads CASSLEGAPTNEKLFF. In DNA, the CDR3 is TGTGCCAGCAGCTTAGAAGGGGCGCCGACTAATGAAAAACTGTTTTTT.

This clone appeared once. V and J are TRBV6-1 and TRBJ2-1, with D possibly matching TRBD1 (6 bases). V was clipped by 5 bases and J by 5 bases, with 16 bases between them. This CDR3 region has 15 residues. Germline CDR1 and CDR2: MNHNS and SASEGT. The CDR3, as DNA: TGTGCCAGCAGTAATGGGGGCTCCACTAACAATGAGCAGTTCTTC. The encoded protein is CASSNGGSTNNEQFF.

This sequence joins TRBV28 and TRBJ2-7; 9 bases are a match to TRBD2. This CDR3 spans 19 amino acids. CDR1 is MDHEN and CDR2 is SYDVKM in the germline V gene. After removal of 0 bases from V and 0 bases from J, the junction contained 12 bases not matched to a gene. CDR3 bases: TGTGCCAGCAGTTTATGGGGTAGCGGGAGCCCCATCGGCTCCTACGAGCAGTACTTC. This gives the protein CASSLWGSGSPIGSYEQYF. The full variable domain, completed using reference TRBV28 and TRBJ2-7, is DVKVTQSSRYLVKRTGEKVFLECVQDMDHENMFWYRQDPGLGLRLIYFSYDVKMKEKGDIPEGYSVSREKKERFSLILESASTNQTSMYLCASSLWGSGSPIGSYEQYFGPGTRLTVT.

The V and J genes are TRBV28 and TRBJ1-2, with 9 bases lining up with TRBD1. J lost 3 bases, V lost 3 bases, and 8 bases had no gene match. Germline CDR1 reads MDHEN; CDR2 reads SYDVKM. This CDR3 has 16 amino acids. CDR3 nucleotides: TGTGCCAGCAGTTTCCCGTCGGGACAGGGATACTATGGCTACACCTTC. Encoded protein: CASSFPSGQGYYGYTF.

Here the CDR3 DNA reads TGTGCCAGTAGAGGGGAGAGGAGGGCCAATCAGCCCCAGCATTTT. Translating gives CASRGERRANQPQHF. The genes are TRBV19 and TRBJ1-5, with a possible D match to TRBD1 (5 bases). Germline V gene lookup returns CDR1 LNHDA and CDR2 SQIVND (reference sequence). The CDR3 extends over 15 amino acids. The V end lost 6 bases, the J end lost 3 bases, and 15 bases lay between the germline ends.

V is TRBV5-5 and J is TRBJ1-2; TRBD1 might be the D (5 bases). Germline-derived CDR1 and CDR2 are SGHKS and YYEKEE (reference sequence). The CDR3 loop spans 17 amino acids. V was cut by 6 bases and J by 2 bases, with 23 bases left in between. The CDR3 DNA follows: TGTGCCAGCACCCACGGGGGGGACCTTTGGTCCAACTATGGCTACACCTTC. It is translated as CASTHGGDLWSNYGYTF.

The CDR3 here is CASSFKDRVDEKLFF. DNA of the CDR3: TGTGCCAGCAGCTTCAAGGACAGGGTGGATGAAAAACTGTTTTTT. The chain is built from TRBV7-6 and TRBJ1-4, with 8 bases identical to TRBD1. V lost 3 bases and J lost 6; bases outside the gene matches: 6. The V gene's germline CDR1 is SGHVS and CDR2 FNYEAQ. This CDR3 is 15 amino acids long.

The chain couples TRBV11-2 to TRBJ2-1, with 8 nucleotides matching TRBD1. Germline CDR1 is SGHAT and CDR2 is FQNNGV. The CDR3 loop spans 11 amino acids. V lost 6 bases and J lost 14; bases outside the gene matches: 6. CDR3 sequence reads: CASSPGQGKFF. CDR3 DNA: TGTGCCAGCAGTCCAGGACAGGGAAAGTTCTTC.

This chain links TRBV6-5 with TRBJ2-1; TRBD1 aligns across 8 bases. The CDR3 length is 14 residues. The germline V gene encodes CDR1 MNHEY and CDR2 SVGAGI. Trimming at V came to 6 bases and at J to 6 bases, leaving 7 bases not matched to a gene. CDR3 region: CASSLDRVSNEQFF. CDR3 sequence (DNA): TGTGCCAGCAGCCTGGACAGGGTATCCAATGAGCAGTTCTTC.

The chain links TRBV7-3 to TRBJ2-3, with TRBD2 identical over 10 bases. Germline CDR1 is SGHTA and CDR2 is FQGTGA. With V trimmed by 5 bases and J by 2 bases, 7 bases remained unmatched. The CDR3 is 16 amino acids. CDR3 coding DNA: TGTGCCAGCAGCCCAACCGGACTAGCGGCCACAGATACGCAGTATTTT. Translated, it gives CASSPTGLAATDTQYF.

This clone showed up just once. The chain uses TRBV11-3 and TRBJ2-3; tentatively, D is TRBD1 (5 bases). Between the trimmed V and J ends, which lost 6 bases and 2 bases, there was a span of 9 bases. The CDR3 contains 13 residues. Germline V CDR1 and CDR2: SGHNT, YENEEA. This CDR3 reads CASRLTATDTQYF. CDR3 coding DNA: TGTGCCAGCAGATTGACAGCCACAGATACGCAGTATTTT.

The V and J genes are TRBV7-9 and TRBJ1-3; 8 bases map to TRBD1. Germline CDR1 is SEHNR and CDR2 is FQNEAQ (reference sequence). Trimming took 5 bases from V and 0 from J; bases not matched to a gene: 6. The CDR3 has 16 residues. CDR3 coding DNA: TGTGCCAGCAGCACAGGCGGACAGGGCTCTGGAAACACCATATATTTT. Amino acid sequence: CASSTGGQGSGNTIYF.

The CDR3 DNA is TGTGCCAGCAGCGCGGACTGGAGGGGCTCTGGGGCCAACGTCCTGACTTTC. It encodes CASSADWRGSGANVLTF. The chain uses TRBV2 and TRBJ2-6; maybe TRBD2 (6 bases). Trimming pared 6 bases from V and 0 bases from J, leaving 15 bases between. Germline values: CDR1 SNHLY, CDR2 FYNNEI. The CDR3 has 17 residues.

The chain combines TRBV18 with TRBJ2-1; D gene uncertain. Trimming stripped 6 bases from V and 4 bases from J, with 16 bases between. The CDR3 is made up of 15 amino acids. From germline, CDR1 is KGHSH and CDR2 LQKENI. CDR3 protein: CASSQNTGYYNEQFF. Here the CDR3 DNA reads TGTGCCAGCTCCCAAAATACTGGTTATTACAATGAGCAGTTCTTC.

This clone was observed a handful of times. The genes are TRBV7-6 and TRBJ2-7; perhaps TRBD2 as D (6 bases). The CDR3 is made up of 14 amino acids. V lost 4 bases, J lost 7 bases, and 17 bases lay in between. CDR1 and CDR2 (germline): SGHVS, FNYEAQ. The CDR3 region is CASSSSRDWGEQYF. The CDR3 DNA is TGTGCCAGCAGCTCCTCCCGGGACTGGGGGGAGCAGTACTTC.

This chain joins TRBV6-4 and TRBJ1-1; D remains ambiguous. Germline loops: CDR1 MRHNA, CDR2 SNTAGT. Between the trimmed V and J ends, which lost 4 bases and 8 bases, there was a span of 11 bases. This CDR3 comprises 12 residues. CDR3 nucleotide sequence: TGTGCCAGCAGTGCCGTATCGGGAGAAGCTTTCTTT. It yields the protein CASSAVSGEAFF.

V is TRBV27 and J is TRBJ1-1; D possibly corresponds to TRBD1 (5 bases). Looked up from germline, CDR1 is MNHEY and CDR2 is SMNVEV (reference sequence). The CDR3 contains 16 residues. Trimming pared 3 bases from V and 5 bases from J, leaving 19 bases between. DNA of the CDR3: TGTGCCAGCAGTTTCGGGCAGGGAAGGGTCTGGACTGAAGCTTTCTTT. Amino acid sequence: CASSFGQGRVWTEAFF.